This T cell receptor (beta chain) was captured in a study of cytomegalovirus exposure and HLA in healthy donors (dated by TCRdb to about 2017). Looking at the study overall: According to an earlier analysis of 587 of the donors, about 179 million T cells yielded some 110 million unique TCR beta sequences and about 300 Gb of sequence data. An early release covering roughly 640 HLA-typed donors comprised about 300 gigabases of sequencing data and roughly 85 million unique TCR sequences. The genetic ancestry cluster associated with self-reported Caucasian donors included 81% of the roughly 400 genotyped donors. The study aimed to test whether cataloging public T cell receptors could reveal signatures of past pathogen exposure. The T cell repertoires of 700 or so subjects were profiled by immunosequencing and related to cytomegalovirus serostatus. Besides the first cohort of 500 to 700 subjects, a separate validation cohort made up of 120 different subjects was used. To predict cytomegalovirus infection status, the study brought together high-throughput TCR immunosequencing, statistical association of individual TCRs with disease status, and machine learning. To study patterns of TCR occurrence, a later analysis re-analyzed previously published TCR beta repertoires from 600 to 750 donors and added high-resolution HLA genotyping. In the later analysis, no new phenotypic data were used to find candidate immune exposures; instead, reliance was placed on TCR beta sequences and their occurrence across donors. An earlier analysis of approximately 630 of the donors applied high-throughput TCR beta sequencing to assess whether each TCR beta V gene segment acted as functional or pseudogenic. Donor age, sex, ethnicity and CMV serostatus were compiled alongside the repertoire data. A later genetic analysis used genome-wide SNP genotypes for about 65% of the 666 donors, treating that subset as a discovery cohort. All discovery cohort repertoires had been generated using a single sequencing platform. Both class I and class II loci were covered by HLA typing, at four-digit resolution. Typing coverage differed by locus: A, B, C, DRB1 and DQB1 were typed in about 620-640 donors, DQA1 in 500 to 550, DPA1 in around 610, and DPB1 in 400 to 490. Four to six DR-DQ haplotypes were handled as single units for association and clustering, since linkage in the cohort was strong. Among several hundred genotyped donors of the cohort, an average of roughly 230,000 unique TCR beta nucleotide sequences was sequenced per donor, of which about 20% were non-productive. Here is what the overall study found, with its caveats: It was suggested by the authors that the approach could potentially be generalized to other disease states and immunological phenotypes. Linkage disequilibrium might explain the correlated functional status among segregating V segments, but an unknown experimental factor could not be ruled out. Cytomegalovirus status was reported to be diagnosed by the classifier with high specificity and sensitivity in both the original and validation cohorts. In vitro tests confirmed that a few of the cytomegalovirus-associated TCR beta chains recognize cytomegalovirus antigens. According to a later genetic analysis, donors in an Asian-associated ancestry cluster had fewer N-insertions in productive TCRs than the approximately 650-donor mean. Sequencing depth was assumed to be roughly uniform across donors in the presence/absence analyses, though that assumption may not hold. The 87-base-pair reads could not distinguish some IMGT-functional V segments, including TRBV6-2 and TRBV6-3, so those segments were excluded. Only TCR beta chains were sequenced in this cohort, and the absence of alpha or paired-chain data limited detectable features. According to a later analysis, TCR association rates differed among HLA loci, with DRB1 alleles showing the most associated TCRs and HLA-C alleles showing the fewest. At a false discovery rate of 0.05, a later analysis linked around 17,000 TCR beta sequences to specific HLA alleles. Several of the top co-occurrence clusters appeared to be linked to parvovirus B19, influenza, CMV and Epstein-Barr virus, according to a later analysis. According to a later analysis, most CMV-associated TCR beta chains appeared to be HLA-restricted, and the HLA associations seemed to be driven largely by CMV exposure. A later analysis found that HLA-associated TCR beta chains were more clonally expanded and had lower generation probabilities than equally common non-associated chains. Because HLA typing was missing for some donors at each locus, association tests included only the typed subset. Assigning TCR associations to individual alleles was difficult when HLA alleles, especially DR and DQ, strongly co-occurred. A further reported finding was that TCR beta sequences accurately predicted the HLA-A and HLA-B alleles for most subjects in the first cohort. For the cohort, immune exposure information was limited to CMV serostatus. In an earlier analysis of some 550 of the donors, most TCR beta V segments were observed in productive rearrangements about 90% or about 30% of the time, broadly matching IMGT annotations. The earlier analysis of around 600 of the donors excluded 15 to 20 rarely observed V segments, including chromosome 9 orphons, because counts were too low. The sequencing pipeline was judged likely to have produced a cluster of highly shared sequence variants as a technical artifact. While some public TCRs were present in many individuals, most TCR sequences turned up only very rarely across donors. A later genetic analysis associated a missense DCLRE1C variant with V-gene and J-gene trimming of TCR beta chains, and an independent cohort replicated the association. The study listed 164 TCR beta chains as associated with cytomegalovirus.

Notes on this clone: The antigen it recognizes is unknown. No qualities accompany the bases; no much larger clone lies one base away.

The cohort was made up of approximately 670 healthy bone marrow donors. All cohort members were sampled while nominally healthy, although unrecorded immune exposures were likely present. The donor tested CMV seropositive, placing the donor among the approximately 290 seropositive members of the cohort. Every donor gave a peripheral blood sample, and the peripheral blood mononuclear cells from that sample were used for TCR beta sequencing. Genomic DNA extraction from the blood cell samples was performed with the Qiagen DNeasy Blood Extraction Kit. Library method: the immunoSEQ multiplex PCR assay. The multiplex PCR relied on a mix of 60 forward primers for TCR Vbeta segments and 13 reverse primers for TCR Jbeta segments. A multiplex PCR assay on genomic DNA amplified the CDR3 region of rearranged TCR beta genes. Amplified TCR beta libraries were sequenced as 87-base-pair reads on the Illumina HiSeq System. The authors processed their data as follows. In a later analysis, tens of millions of unique TCR beta chains were counted across the 500 to 850 repertoires, and roughly 11 million of these chains were shared by at least two donors. A nearest-neighbor algorithm error-corrected the raw reads and collapsed the reads into unique sequences, merging closely related sequences to remove PCR and sequencing errors. V, D and J gene segments were assigned by aligning CDR3 sequences to IMGT reference sequences. For a sequence to be retained, a match of at least six nucleotides was required to both a V gene segment and a J gene segment. A rearrangement was called productive if the CDR3 had no stop codons and remained in frame with V and J, and every other rearrangement was called non-productive. Following IMGT convention, CDR3 was defined as the stretch from the second conserved V-encoded cysteine up to the conserved J-encoded phenylalanine. The earlier analysis of more than 450 of the donors excluded sequences that lacked an unambiguous match to a single V gene segment. An earlier analysis of 587 of the donors called V segments functional above 56.7% productive rearrangements and segregating when the between-donor standard deviation exceeded 5%. A statistical classification framework was built for diagnosing cytomegalovirus status from the catalog of TCR beta chain sequences. In a later analysis, TCR nucleotide sequences were compared against IMGT/GENE-DB human TR gene sequences so that V and J genes could be assigned. A later analysis assigned CDR3 sequences and most-parsimonious VDJ recombination scenarios with the TCRdist pipeline. In a later analysis, every TCR beta chain was defined by the combination of its CDR3 amino acid sequence and its V-gene family, and reads without a unique V-gene family were dropped. A later analysis removed nearly 600 highly shared, low-generation-probability nucleotide sequences to deal with suspected cross-contamination and a sequencing artifact. In a later analysis, a clonal expansion index was calculated for each public chain from normalized within-repertoire ranks of inferred template counts. A later analysis computed generation probabilities with a VDJ recombination model fitted to out-of-frame rearrangements, and checked the results against IGoR. In a later analysis, hypergeometric tests were used to score TCR-TCR, TCR-HLA and TCR-CMV co-occurrence, with a repertoire-size bias correction applied to TCR pairs. A later analysis estimated false discovery rates by permuting HLA or CMV assignments 20 times. In a later analysis, co-occurring TCRs were grouped using DBSCAN, with TCRdist sequence similarity added in when clustering inside HLA-allele-positive subsets. Repertoires with fewer than 30,000 or more than 120,000 public chains were left out of co-occurrence clustering, as were five repertoires with anomalous nucleotide sharing. Entries here come from immuneACCESS through TCRdb and include only in-frame sequences with V and J called. Some clones fail to appear in such tables; in the studies checked, an unresolved V gene covers under half of the shortfall, and the cause of the remainder is unknown. V and J calls and clone size follow that table, whereas D and trimming were derived from the DNA. This sample is represented by nearly 300,000 clones; more than 80% of them were singletons. Roughly 4% of the sample is taken by the ten largest.

Here V drops 4 bases and J drops 0 bases, and the junction holds 4 bases not matched to any gene. The CDR3 measures 16 amino acids from cysteine to phenylalanine. Only CDR3 DNA remains: 48 bases, in frame from the first base. CDR1 and CDR2 (LNHDA, SQIVND) derive from the germline V gene (reference sequence). The sequence links TRBV19 to TRBJ1-4; 8 central bases correspond to TRBD1. The sample comprised PBMCs. This TCR came from a man between 40 and 49 years old in good health and CMV-seropositive. The CDR3 loop reads CASSTDRGATNEKLFF. The DNA sequence is TGTGCCAGTAGTACCGACAGGGGTGCAACTAATGAAAAACTGTTTTTT. Beyond the CDR3, the reference TRBV19 and TRBJ1-4 genes provide the residues; the full variable domain reads: DGGITQSPKYLFRKEGQNVTLSCEQNLNHDAMYWYRQDPGQGLRLIYYSQIVNDFQKGDIAEGYSVSREKKESFPLTVTSAQKNPTAFYLCASSTDRGATNEKLFFGSGTQLSVL.